The rows below give T cell receptor beta chains drawn from one sample of a study of blood T cell repertoires in COVID-19. The data were produced by immunoSEQ multiplex PCR, yet TCRdb's version contains in-frame clones alone and is incomplete. The sample has about 190,000 clones, roughly 80% seen once. What was sequenced was peripheral blood. These receptor sequences come from a man aged 60-69 years with active or convalescent COVID-19. Both conserved end residues are part of each CDR3. The D gene is left open where the match is weak. The size field is filled for only some rows; it gives once, few, many or a size class.

>-|TRBJ2-2|TRBD2|TRBV9
TGTGCCAGCAGCCTCACCAGCGGGAGCTCCGGGGAGCTGTTTTTT
CASSLTSGSSGELFF
>once|TRBJ2-1|TRBD2|TRBV24-1
TGTGCCACCAGTGATTCGGGGACTAGCGGGAGAGTAAACAATGAGCAGTTCTTC
CATSDSGTSGRVNNEQFF
>few|TRBJ1-6|TRBD1|TRBV7-3
TGTGCCAGCAGCCAGACAGGGGTCAGGTCACCCCTCCACTTT
CASSQTGVRSPLHF
>-|TRBJ2-1|-|TRBV7-3
TGTGCCAGCAGCTTACCCAGCACTAGCCGGGGTGAGCAGTTCTTC
CASSLPSTSRGEQFF
>-|TRBJ2-7|TRBD2|TRBV7-9
TGTGCCAGCAGCTTAGCCAGCGGGGGAGGGGGAGAGCAGTACTTC
CASSLASGGGGEQYF
>-|TRBJ2-1|TRBD2|TRBV7-2
TGTGCCAGCAGCCGGGAGGGGTTTTCCTACAATGAGCAGTTCTTC
CASSREGFSYNEQFF
>-|TRBJ2-7|-|TRBV27
TGTGCCAGCAGTTTATCAAGGGGCATCCCACCCCACGAGCAGTACTTC
CASSLSRGIPPHEQYF
>-|TRBJ1-5|TRBD1|TRBV7-2
TGTGCCAGCAGCAAGGACAGGGGGCCGGGTCAGCCCCAGCATTTT
CASSKDRGPGQPQHF
>-|TRBJ2-3|TRBD2|TRBV5-1
TGCGCCAGCAGGCGGCTAGCGGGGAACCCTAGCACAGATACGCAGTATTTT
CASRRLAGNPSTDTQYF
>once|TRBJ1-5|TRBD1|TRBV28
TGTGCCAGCAGTTCCCCACTGGACAGGCAGCATAGCAATCAGCCCCAGCATTTT
CASSSPLDRQHSNQPQHF
>-|TRBJ1-1|TRBD1|TRBV7-9
TGTGCCAGCAGCTTCGGACAGGTGGGAACTGAAGCTTTCTTT
CASSFGQVGTEAFF
>-|TRBJ2-5|-|TRBV6-5
TGTGCCAGCAGTTCCCCGGGGAAAATACAAGAGACCCAGTACTTC
CASSSPGKIQETQYF
>-|TRBJ2-2|TRBD2|TRBV6-5
TGTGCCAGCAGTTCGGGACTAGCGGGCACCGGGGAGCTGTTTTTT
CASSSGLAGTGELFF
>-|TRBJ2-5|-|TRBV27
TGTGCCAGCAGTTTATGGCGGGACCAAGAGACCCAGTACTTC
CASSLWRDQETQYF
>-|TRBJ2-1|-|TRBV4-3
TGCGCCAGCAGCGGTCGAGGGACTTCAGCCCCCCCTGAGCAGTTCTTC
CASSGRGTSAPPEQFF
>-|TRBJ1-1|-|TRBV14
TGTGCCAGCAGCGGGGACTTGAACACTGAAGCTTTCTTT
CASSGDLNTEAFF
>-|TRBJ1-5|-|TRBV6-1
TGTGCCAGCAGTGAAGTTTGGGGCAGAAATCAGCCCCAGCATTTT
CASSEVWGRNQPQHF
>-|TRBJ1-1|-|TRBV5-1
TGCGCCAGCAGCCCCACCAGGGGGAACACTGAAGCTTTCTTT
CASSPTRGNTEAFF